One sample yielded the 32 T cell receptor beta chains listed below, sequenced in a study of graft-versus-host responses after intestinal transplantation. Clones were sequenced by immunoSEQ multiplex PCR, and TCRdb holds only the in-frame ones, with some missing. The sample records about 110,000 clones, around 93% being singletons. These receptors have no identified antigens. Sample: unstimulated CD8+ T cells sorted from spleen or lymph node cells, taken before intestinal transplant. These receptor sequences come from a human donor who received an intestinal transplant.

This chain links TRBV30 with TRBJ1-5; 10 nucleotides line up with TRBD1. This CDR3 has 15 amino acids. Trimming took 2 bases from V and 2 from J; bases not matched to a gene: 3. Germline loops: CDR1 GTSNPN, CDR2 SVGIG (reference sequence). The CDR3 sequence is CAWSYGQGGNQPQHF. The CDR3 DNA follows: TGTGCCTGGAGTTACGGACAGGGGGGCAATCAGCCCCAGCATTTT.

This clone was seen a few times. The chain has TRBV28 and TRBJ1-5; TRBD1 might be the D (5 bases). Trimming took 2 bases from V and 0 from J, leaving 8 bases between them. Germline assignment: CDR1 MDHEN and CDR2 SYDVKM. This CDR3 region has 15 residues. For the CDR3, the DNA is TGTGCCAGCAGTTTAACAGGATATAGCAATCAGCCCCAGCATTTT. It translates to CASSLTGYSNQPQHF.

This chain links TRBV27 with TRBJ1-1, with D maybe TRBD1 (5 bases). V lost 0 bases, J lost 8 bases, and 16 bases lay in between. The CDR3 has 15 amino acids. CDR1 and CDR2 (germline): MNHEY, SMNVEV (reference sequence). The CDR3 DNA reads as TGTGCCAGCAGTTTATCGCGAACGTCGGGGGAGGAAGCTTTCTTT. Translating gives CASSLSRTSGEEAFF.

This clone appeared once. The rearrangement links TRBV7-8 to TRBJ2-7; perhaps TRBD2 as D (5 bases). The CDR3 runs to 15 residues. Germline values: CDR1 SGHVS, CDR2 FQNEAQ. The V end was cut by 1 base, the J end by 1 base, with 11 bases between. The CDR3 loop reads CASSLVLDSSYEQYF. The CDR3 region has the DNA TGTGCCAGCAGCTTAGTGCTGGACTCTTCCTACGAGCAGTACTTC.

The J gene is TRBJ2-7, the V gene TRBV27, with 10 bases identical to TRBD2. CDR1 is MNHEY, CDR2 SMNVEV, per germline (reference sequence). With 4 bases clipped from V and 4 bases from J, the junction kept 4 bases outside the gene matches. This CDR3 is built from 14 residues. The CDR3 spells CASSWSSGSYEQYF. DNA for the CDR3: TGTGCCAGCAGTTGGTCTAGCGGGAGTTACGAGCAGTACTTC.

This clone turned up a few times. J is TRBJ1-4 and V is TRBV11-2, with no clear D. This CDR3 contains 12 residues. Germline-derived CDR1 and CDR2 are SGHAT and FQNNGV. Trimming stripped 3 bases from V and 6 bases from J, with 5 bases between. CDR3 region: CASSFGDEKLFF. CDR3 sequence (DNA): TGTGCCAGCAGCTTCGGGGATGAAAAACTGTTTTTT.

The chain combines TRBV7-6 with TRBJ2-2, with D uncertain. Germline-derived CDR1 and CDR2 are SGHVS and FNYEAQ. Trimming took 1 base from V and 3 from J, leaving 9 bases between them. CDR3 length: 15 amino acids. CDR3 sequence: CASSLEPGDTGELFF. Written as DNA, the CDR3 is TGTGCCAGCAGCTTAGAGCCTGGGGACACCGGGGAGCTGTTTTTT.

This chain joins TRBV10-2 and TRBJ2-3; D tentatively reads TRBD1 or TRBD2 (5 bases each). CDR3 size: 14 residues. Germline V gives CDR1 WSHSY, CDR2 SAAADI. The V end was cut by 0 bases, the J end by 10 bases, with 14 bases between. Here the CDR3 reads CASSESGAGRAQYF. In nucleotides, the CDR3 is TGCGCCAGCAGTGAGTCAGGGGCAGGGCGGGCGCAGTATTTT.

The chain employs TRBV5-1 and TRBJ2-5; TRBD1 agrees at 11 bases. This CDR3 is 15 amino acids long. The germline V gene has CDR1 SGHRS and CDR2 YFSETQ. V was clipped by 2 bases and J by 5 bases; unmatched bases: 5. CDR3 nucleotides: TGCGCCAGCAGCTTTCCGGGACAGGGGGATGAGACCCAGTACTTC. It translates to CASSFPGQGDETQYF.

V gene TRBV7-3 combines with J gene TRBJ2-1; 9 nucleotides align to TRBD2. Germline CDR1 reads SGHTA; CDR2 reads FQGTGA. This CDR3 spans 15 amino acids. The V segment lost 2 bases and the J segment 6 bases; nucleotides outside the gene matches: 5. In DNA form, the CDR3 reads TGTGCCAGCAGCTTATTTGCGGGAGGGGGCAATGAGCAGTTCTTC. It translates to CASSLFAGGGNEQFF. The complete variable domain, with remaining parts taken from reference TRBV7-3 and TRBJ2-1, reads GAGVSQTPSNKVTEKGKYVELRCDPISGHTALYWYRQSLGQGPEFLIYFQGTGAADDSGLPNDRFFAVRPEGSVSTLKIQRTERGDSAVYLCASSLFAGGGNEQFFGPGTRLTVL.

This chain joins TRBV15 and TRBJ2-7; the D gene is possibly TRBD2 (7 bases). Trimming took 8 bases from V and 2 from J, leaving 13 bases between them. The length of the CDR3 is 13 residues. The V gene's germline CDR1 is LNHNV and CDR2 YYDKDF (reference sequence). CDR3 sequence reads: CATRRGGAYEQYF. In nucleotides, the CDR3 is TGTGCCACCCGGAGGGGGGGCGCCTACGAGCAGTACTTC.

The V gene is TRBV7-9, the J gene TRBJ2-1, with TRBD2 matching over 11 bases. Germline CDR1 SEHNR, CDR2 FQNEAQ (reference sequence). The CDR3 extends over 15 amino acids. Unmatched junction bases numbered 6, after V lost 5 bases and J lost 6 bases. The CDR3 DNA sequence: TGTGCCAGCAGCGCACTAGCGGGAGTCGGCAATGAGCAGTTCTTC. Amino acid sequence: CASSALAGVGNEQFF. Based on the CDR3 plus reference TRBV7-9 and TRBJ2-1, the full variable domain is DTGVSQNPRHKITKRGQNVTFRCDPISEHNRLYWYRQTLGQGPEFLTYFQNEAQLEKSRLLSDRFSAERPKGSFSTLEIQRTEQGDSAMYLCASSALAGVGNEQFFGPGTRLTVL.

The CDR3 region is CASRRTPDGTYEQYF. In nucleotides, the CDR3 is TGTGCCAGCAGAAGAACCCCCGACGGAACCTACGAGCAGTACTTC. V usage is TRBV2 and J usage is TRBJ2-7; D remains unclear. This CDR3 has 15 amino acids. Germline loops: CDR1 SNHLY, CDR2 FYNNEI. V was cut by 6 bases and J by 2 bases, with 17 bases left in between.

This clone was counted between two and nine times. The chain combines TRBV5-8 with TRBJ1-1; 8 positions match TRBD1. The germline gives CDR1 SGHTS, CDR2 YDEGEE. This CDR3 contains 15 residues. V shed 4 bases, J shed 0 bases, and the junction held 5 bases outside the gene matches. This chain's CDR3 is CASSVRQGMNTEAFF. The CDR3 region has the DNA TGTGCCAGCAGCGTTCGACAGGGGATGAACACTGAAGCTTTCTTT. The whole variable domain, filled in from reference TRBV5-8 and TRBJ1-1, reads EAGVTQSPTHLIKTRGQQATLRCSPISGHTSVYWYQQALGLGLQFLLWYDEGEERNRGNFPPRFSGRQFPNYSSELNVNALELEDSALYLCASSVRQGMNTEAFFGQGTRLTVV.

Remarks on this clone: Different DNA sequences within this sample yield the same CDR3. The chain is built from TRBV5-4 and TRBJ2-7; D remains ambiguous. Trimming left V 5 bases short and J 1 base short, with 10 bases between. Germline CDR1 reads SGHNT; CDR2 reads YYREEE (reference sequence). The CDR3 is made up of 13 amino acids. Here the CDR3 DNA reads TGTGCCAGCAGTTTAACTACTTCCTACGAGCAGTACTTC. It translates to CASSLTTSYEQYF.

The rearrangement links TRBV7-3 to TRBJ2-1; 9 positions agree with TRBD2. CDR1 is SGHTA, CDR2 FQGTGA, per germline. There are 20 residues in the CDR3. V lost 4 bases to trimming and J lost 5 bases; unmatched junction nucleotides: 21. CDR3 nucleotides: TGTGCCAGCAGCTCCCGGAGGGGGCGGGAGGGCCGCGGGAGGGACAATGAGCAGTTCTTC. This codes for CASSSRRGREGRGRDNEQFF.

The rearrangement joins TRBV6-5 to TRBJ1-2, with D unclear. V was pared by 7 bases and J by 3 bases, with 15 bases between. The CDR3 runs 14 residues. Germline CDR1 is MNHEY and CDR2 is SVGAGI. In DNA form, the CDR3 reads TGTGCCAGCACCCCCGCGGGAGCTTACTATGGCTACACCTTC. The encoded protein is CASTPAGAYYGYTF.

The rearrangement uses TRBV27 and TRBJ2-3, with TRBD1 matching 10 bases. Germline V gene lookup returns CDR1 MNHEY and CDR2 SMNVEV (reference sequence). After removal of 8 bases from V and 3 bases from J, the junction contained 5 bases not matched to a gene. The CDR3 is 14 residues long. The CDR3 loop is CASRGTGVTDTQYF. CDR3 in DNA: TGTGCCAGCCGGGGGACAGGGGTAACAGATACGCAGTATTTT.

The chain uses TRBV10-1 and TRBJ2-3; 8 bases align to TRBD2. The CDR3 totals 15 residues. In germline, CDR1 is WNHNN, CDR2 SYGVQD (reference sequence). Trimming at V came to 0 bases and at J to 5 bases, leaving 4 bases not matched to a gene. The CDR3 spells CASSESTGGEDTQYF. In DNA form, the CDR3 reads TGCGCCAGCAGTGAGTCGACCGGGGGGGAAGATACGCAGTATTTT.

The chain is built from TRBV27 and TRBJ1-5; D gene unclear. CDR1 is MNHEY, CDR2 SMNVEV, per germline (reference sequence). V was shortened by 0 bases and J by 7 bases, with 16 bases between the two germline ends. There are 16 residues in the CDR3. CDR3 residues: CASSLSGGGVRQPQHF. The CDR3 region has the DNA TGTGCCAGCAGTTTATCGGGAGGCGGGGTACGGCAGCCCCAGCATTTT.

The V gene is TRBV28, the J gene TRBJ2-7, with 9 bases fitting TRBD1. From germline, CDR1 is MDHEN and CDR2 SYDVKM. The V gene end was trimmed by 3 bases and the J gene end by 6 bases; junction bases not matched to a gene: 6. This CDR3 has 14 residues. CDR3 amino acids: CASSFLTGGSEQYF. DNA of the CDR3: TGTGCCAGCAGTTTTTTAACAGGGGGCTCCGAGCAGTACTTC.

With respect to this clone: A read error may account for a junction end that differs from germline. The chain carries TRBV6-1 and TRBJ2-2; D not certain. This CDR3 is 12 amino acids long. Germline CDR1 is MNHNS and CDR2 is SASEGT. CDR3 in amino acids: CVSSELGGELFF. The CDR3 DNA reads as TGTGTCAGCAGTGAACTGGGTGGGGAGCTGTTTTTT.

The rearrangement uses TRBV13 and TRBJ2-2; 9 bases map to TRBD2. The CDR3 runs 15 residues. Germline CDR1 reads PRHDT; CDR2 reads FYEKMQ (reference sequence). With V trimmed by 5 bases and J by 7 bases, 8 bases remained unmatched. CDR3 in DNA: TGTGCCAGCAGCCTCGGAGCGGGAGGATACGGGGAGCTGTTTTTT. Its protein is CASSLGAGGYGELFF.

This chain uses TRBV11-2 with TRBJ2-1, with D possibly called TRBD1 or TRBD2 (5 bases each). This CDR3 is 14 amino acids long. V lost 2 bases and J 7 bases, leaving 12 bases between the germline ends. Germline CDR1 and CDR2: SGHAT and FQNNGV. CDR3 amino acids: CASSLLGARNEQFF. The DNA for the CDR3 is TGTGCCAGCAGCTTACTCGGGGCGCGGAATGAGCAGTTCTTC.

V is TRBV28 and J is TRBJ2-1, with 11 positions matching TRBD2. CDR3 length: 15 residues. Per germline, CDR1 MDHEN and CDR2 SYDVKM. V lost 4 bases, J lost 6 bases, and 5 bases stayed unmatched. CDR3 coding DNA: TGTGCCAGCAGTTATAGGACTAGCGGGTCCAATGAGCAGTTCTTC. Translation: CASSYRTSGSNEQFF.

This sequence joins TRBV27 and TRBJ2-7, with D unresolved. Germline CDR1 is MNHEY and CDR2 is SMNVEV (reference sequence). V lost 6 bases, J lost 5 bases, and 20 bases lay in between. The CDR3 length is 15 residues. The DNA of the CDR3 is TGTGCCAGCAGACCTAATCGAATGAGTGTGCACGAGCAGTACTTC. Amino acids: CASRPNRMSVHEQYF.

This clone has more than one count but fewer than ten. The genes are TRBV11-2 and TRBJ1-3; D unresolved. The V gene's germline CDR1 is SGHAT and CDR2 FQNNGV. Trimming left V 3 bases short and J 4 bases short, with 4 bases between. The CDR3 runs 12 residues. CDR3 region: CASSFSGNTIYF. The CDR3 DNA sequence: TGTGCCAGCAGCTTTTCCGGAAACACCATATATTTT.

This clone has just one count. The genes are TRBV4-1 and TRBJ2-3; a possible D gene is TRBD1 (5 bases). The germline V and J ends were trimmed by 0 bases and 3 bases, with 16 bases remaining between them. The CDR3 sequence is 17 residues long. The germline V gene encodes CDR1 MGHRA and CDR2 YSYEKL. The DNA for the CDR3 is TGCGCCAGCAGCCAAGATTTAAGGGGCGGATTGACAGATACGCAGTATTTT. It is translated as CASSQDLRGGLTDTQYF.

The V and J genes are TRBV5-5 and TRBJ2-5; D tentatively reads TRBD1 or TRBD2 (5 bases each). V was pared by 1 base and J by 5 bases, with 12 bases between. Per germline, CDR1 SGHKS and CDR2 YYEKEE (reference sequence). CDR3 size: 14 residues. The CDR3 DNA sequence: TGTGCCAGCAGCTTGTATGAGGGGATGGAGACCCAGTACTTC. It translates to CASSLYEGMETQYF.

This clone was seen only once. The chain couples TRBV6-5 to TRBJ2-1, with D tentatively TRBD1 (6 bases). This CDR3 region has 14 residues. Trimming removed 6 bases from V and 7 bases from J, with 16 bases in between. Per the germline V gene, CDR1 is MNHEY and CDR2 is SVGAGI. The CDR3 reads CASSPPRGKNEQFF. The DNA for the CDR3 is TGTGCCAGCAGCCCCCCAAGGGGGAAGAATGAGCAGTTCTTC.

To note about this clone: One end of the junction does not line up with germline, which may come from a read error. CDR3 nucleotides: TGTGCCAGCAGCGAAGGGGATGGGGTTCTAGGTCAGCCCCAGCATTTT. Its protein product is CASSEGDGVLGQPQHF. The chain recombines TRBV2 with TRBJ1-5; D possibly corresponds to TRBD1 (5 bases). In germline, CDR1 is SNHLY, CDR2 FYNNEI. The CDR3 totals 16 residues. The variable domain in full, with the rest retrieved from reference TRBV2 and TRBJ1-5, is EPEVTQTPSHQVTQMGQEVILRCVPISNHLYFYWYRQILGQKVEFLVSFYNNEISEKSEIFDDQFSVERPDGSNFTLKIRSTKLEDSAMYFCASSEGDGVLGQPQHFGDGTRLSIL.

The chain recombines TRBV27 with TRBJ1-5, with D perhaps matching TRBD1 (5 bases). Trimming removed 0 bases at V and 7 bases at J, with 7 bases between. Per germline, CDR1 MNHEY and CDR2 SMNVEV (reference sequence). The CDR3 totals 13 residues. The chain's CDR3 is CASSLSGDQPQHF. CDR3 coding DNA: TGTGCCAGCAGTTTATCTGGGGACCAGCCCCAGCATTTT.